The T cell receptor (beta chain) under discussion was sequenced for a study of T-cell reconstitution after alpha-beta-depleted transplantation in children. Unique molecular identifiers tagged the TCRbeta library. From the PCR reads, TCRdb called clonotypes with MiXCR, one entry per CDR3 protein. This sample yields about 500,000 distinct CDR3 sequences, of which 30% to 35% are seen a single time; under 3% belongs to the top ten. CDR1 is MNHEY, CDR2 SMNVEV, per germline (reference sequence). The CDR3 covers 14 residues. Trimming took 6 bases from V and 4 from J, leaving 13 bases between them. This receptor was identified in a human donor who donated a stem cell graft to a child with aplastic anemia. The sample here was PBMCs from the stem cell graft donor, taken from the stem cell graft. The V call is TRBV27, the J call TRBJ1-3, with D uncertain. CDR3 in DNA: TGTGCCAGCAGCGTGGCCCCGGGGGGAAACACCATATATTTT. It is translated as CASSVAPGGNTIYF.